This T cell receptor (beta chain) came from a study of blood T cell repertoires in COVID-19. Study as a whole: The cDNA or gDNA used as material had been derived from T cells, B-cell-depleted T cells, or PBMCs.

The CDR3 consists of 17 residues. The Seattle patients joined while their infection was active and were tracked longitudinally afterward. Per the study methods: Cell counts per sample came from amplifying reference gene primers. Data came from immunoSEQ multiplex PCR; TCRdb stores just in-frame clones and leaves some out. D and trimming come from the DNA, and the V and J calls and clone size come from that table. Of roughly 170,000 clones listed, approximately 79% were seen once; the top ten hold about 7.8%. The TCR was taken from a woman aged 55-75 years with COVID-19, enrolled during active disease. The V call is TRBV21-1, the J call TRBJ2-5; the table's D call of TRBD2 was not tested on the DNA. TRBV21-1 has pseudogene status. The material sequenced was peripheral blood. Here the CDR3 reads CASSKESEAGRQETQYF. DNA of the CDR3: TGTGCCAGCAGCAAAGAGTCGGAGGCAGGACGCCAAGAGACCCAGTACTTC.